The 5 T cell receptor beta chains reported below all come from one sample, sequenced in a study of identical twins (dated by TCRdb to 2016 to 2017). The library was made by 5' RACE. The reads were generated on an Illumina HiSeq 2000. The raw public data were reprocessed by TCRdb itself: fastp quality trimming at Q25, MiXCR clonotype calling, in-frame beta chains only. Identical CDR3 proteins give one entry, which carries the most common genes and DNA. The sample has about 660,000 distinct CDR3 sequences on record, 8.6% of them singletons. The ten largest clonotypes hold about 0.98% of the sample. Separately, the same data were catalogued under a study of yellow fever vaccine responses in identical twins.

Sequencing was carried out using PBMCs. The receptors originated from a woman aged 18-29 years in good health.

The sample holds many counts of this clonotype. The chain has TRBV6-5 and TRBJ2-6; D gene unclear. V lost 2 bases, J lost 1 base, and 9 bases lay in between. The length of the CDR3 is 16 residues. Germline CDR1 reads MNHEY; CDR2 reads SVGAGI. CDR3 in amino acids: CASSYAKGSGANVLTF. CDR3 DNA: TGTGCCAGCAGTTACGCCAAGGGTTCTGGGGCCAACGTCCTGACTTTC.

This clonotype was counted ten times or more. The J gene is TRBJ1-2, the V gene TRBV5-1; D unclear. Per the germline V gene, CDR1 is SGHRS and CDR2 is YFSETQ. The CDR3 runs to 15 residues. With 4 bases removed from V and 5 bases from J, the gap between germline ends came to 18 bases. CDR3 DNA sequence: TGCGCCAGCAGCGAAGTGCCAGGCGCCGGGTATGGCTACACCTTC. It translates to CASSEVPGAGYGYTF.

At least ten counts were recorded for this clonotype. This chain connects TRBV27 to TRBJ2-2; D gene uncertain. Trimming stripped 1 base from V and 9 bases from J, with 6 bases between. CDR1 is MNHEY and CDR2 is SMNVEV in the germline V gene (reference sequence). This CDR3 region has 12 residues. The CDR3 spells CASSLLGRELFF. DNA for the CDR3: TGTGCCAGCAGTTTATTAGGACGGGAGCTGTTTTTT.

A few counts support this clonotype. The V call is TRBV18, the J call TRBJ2-5; D unclear. This CDR3 is built from 14 residues. The V end was cut by 3 bases, the J end by 1 base, with 9 bases between. Germline CDR1 and CDR2: KGHSH and LQKENI. CDR3 region: CASSPVGIQETQYF. In DNA, the CDR3 is TGTGCCAGCTCACCGGTGGGGATCCAAGAGACCCAGTACTTC.

The rearrangement joins TRBV7-3 to TRBJ2-5; 9 bases fit TRBD1. This CDR3 region has 15 residues. CDR1 is SGHTA, CDR2 FQGTGA, per germline. Trimming at V came to 6 bases and at J to 2 bases, leaving 7 bases not matched to a gene. The CDR3 coding sequence is TGTGCCAGCAGAAAAACAGGGGGCGAACAAGAGACCCAGTACTTC. Translating it yields CASRKTGGEQETQYF.